The 27 T cell receptor beta chains below were found in one sample sequenced in a study of vaccination effects on CD4 cells after COVID-19. No antigen has been identified for these receptors. Under the ViraFEST assay, PBMC were stimulated with viral peptide pools so that antigen-specific CD4+ T cells expanded. Sequencing was performed afterwards. After more than 9 days in culture, the CD4+ T cells were isolated. Either the mRNA-1273 or the BNT162b2 vaccine was given to participants as two doses. The protocol was immunoSEQ multiplex PCR, while the TCRdb copy is restricted to in-frame clones and leaves out a portion. The data show around 29,000 clones, about 67% seen once. Sample: CD4+ T cells from PBMCs cultured with HCoV-NL63 spike peptides, taken after COVID-19 vaccination. Every receptor here comes from a human donor who received a COVID-19 vaccine.

The chain couples TRBV6-6 to TRBJ2-2, with unresolved D. The CDR3 runs to 15 residues. Germline loops: CDR1 MNHNY, CDR2 SVGAGI (reference sequence). Trimming left V 0 bases short and J 8 bases short, with 13 bases between. CDR3 DNA: TGTGCCAGCAGTTACTCGGCACCATCAACAGGGGAGCTGTTTTTT. Its protein is CASSYSAPSTGELFF.

This rearrangement joins TRBV7-8 to TRBJ2-1; 11 positions match TRBD2. This CDR3 is 20 amino acids long. Trimming removed 1 base from V and 0 bases from J; junction bases left unmatched: 11. Germline V gene sequence: CDR1 SGHVS, CDR2 FQNEAQ. This chain's CDR3 is CASSLDRTSGPQNSYNEQFF. The CDR3 region has the DNA TGTGCCAGCAGCTTAGATAGGACTAGCGGGCCCCAAAACTCCTACAATGAGCAGTTCTTC.

The V and J genes are TRBV3-1 (or the pseudogene TRBV3-2) and TRBJ1-6; no definite D call. The CDR3 runs to 12 residues. The V gene's germline CDR1 is LGHDT and CDR2 YNNKEL (reference sequence). Trimming removed 1 base at V and 9 bases at J, with 4 bases between. CDR3 sequence: CASSQGGSPLHF. The CDR3 nucleotides read TGTGCCAGCAGCCAAGGGGGTTCACCCCTCCACTTT.

The chain uses TRBV5-4 and TRBJ1-1; 7 nucleotides agree with TRBD1. Germline CDR1 and CDR2: SGHNT and YYREEE (reference sequence). V dropped 0 bases and J dropped 5; count of bases not matched to a gene: 4. This CDR3 has 14 residues. CDR3 loop: CASSLDRGVTEAFF. In nucleotides, the CDR3 is TGTGCCAGCAGCTTGGACAGGGGTGTAACTGAAGCTTTCTTT.

This chain joins TRBV18 and TRBJ2-5; 7 nucleotides match TRBD1. The V gene's germline CDR1 is KGHSH and CDR2 LQKENI. Trimming cost V 0 bases and J 5 bases; bases outside gene matches: 9. The CDR3 covers 16 residues. CDR3 sequence (DNA): TGTGCCAGCTCACCACCCCCCCAGGGGGTTGAGGAGACCCAGTACTTC. Protein product: CASSPPPQGVEETQYF.

The sample holds a few counts of this clone. The CDR3 nucleotides are TGTGCCAGCAGCCAAGAGATAGGGCATGGCTACACCTTC. This codes for CASSQEIGHGYTF. V gene TRBV3-1 (or the pseudogene TRBV3-2) combines with J gene TRBJ1-2; unclear D gene. Per the germline V gene, CDR1 is LGHDT and CDR2 is YNNKEL (reference sequence). This CDR3 spans 13 amino acids. V lost 0 bases, J lost 6 bases, and 8 bases lay in between.

The genes are TRBV5-5 and TRBJ1-5; D unresolved. Trimming shortened V by 2 bases and J by 3 bases, and 9 bases separated the two germline ends. The CDR3 loop spans 14 amino acids. Germline-derived CDR1 and CDR2 are SGHKS and YYEKEE (reference sequence). The CDR3: CASSFVGTNQPQHF. DNA for the CDR3: TGTGCCAGCAGCTTCGTCGGCACCAATCAGCCCCAGCATTTT.

The chain combines TRBV11-3 with TRBJ2-5; D is undetermined. The CDR3 runs 14 residues. The V gene lost 1 base and the J gene lost 5 bases, with 11 bases spanning the gap. CDR1 is SGHNT and CDR2 is YENEEA in the germline V gene. The CDR3 nucleotides are TGTGCCAGCAGCTTAGTTGGTAGATCGGAGACCCAGTACTTC. This sequence encodes CASSLVGRSETQYF.

V gene TRBV27 combines with J gene TRBJ1-3; D not resolved. The CDR3 spans 16 residues. Between the trimmed V and J ends, which lost 6 bases and 0 bases, there was a span of 15 bases. Germline V CDR1 and CDR2: MNHEY, SMNVEV (reference sequence). CDR3 amino acids: CASRPENSYSGNTIYF. The CDR3 region has the DNA TGTGCCAGCAGACCTGAGAACAGCTACTCTGGAAACACCATATATTTT.

This chain links TRBV9 with TRBJ2-1, with TRBD1 matching over 7 bases. Germline CDR1 and CDR2: SGDLS and YYNGEE. The CDR3 runs to 16 residues. Trimming took 4 bases from V and 7 from J; bases not matched to a gene: 14. In DNA, the CDR3 is TGTGCCAGCAGCACCCGTGGAGACAGGGCTTGGAATGAGCAGTTCTTC. Protein sequence: CASSTRGDRAWNEQFF.

This chain joins TRBV6-5 and TRBJ2-1; 10 bases fit TRBD2. This CDR3 spans 16 amino acids. The ends lost 0 bases at V and 2 bases at J; junction bases unmatched: 1. The germline gives CDR1 MNHEY, CDR2 SVGAGI. DNA of the CDR3: TGTGCCAGCAGTTACTCAGGACTAGCGGCCTACAATGAGCAGTTCTTC. It specifies CASSYSGLAAYNEQFF.

This clone occurred once. The chain is built from TRBV23-1 and TRBJ2-3; D might be TRBD1 (5 bases). TRBV23-1 is recorded as an ORF, its role being uncertain. Trimming removed 5 bases at V and 2 bases at J, with 20 bases between. This CDR3 is built from 17 residues. As DNA, the CDR3 is TGCGCCAGCAGTATCAGTCTCGACAGTCTATACACAGATACGCAGTATTTT. It yields the protein CASSISLDSLYTDTQYF.

The chain joins TRBV5-6 to TRBJ1-1, with a tentative D call TRBD1 (6 bases). This CDR3 has 13 amino acids. Per the germline V gene, CDR1 is SGHDT and CDR2 is YYEEEE. Deletions cut 4 bases from V and 7 bases from J, with 14 bases between. The CDR3 nucleotides read TGTGCCAGCAGCCACAGGGTGGCGTATGAAGCTTTCTTT. Translating gives CASSHRVAYEAFF.

J is TRBJ2-5 and V is TRBV7-2; D ambiguous. Trimming left V 1 base short and J 7 bases short, with 10 bases between. CDR1 and CDR2 (germline): SGHTA, FQGNSA. This CDR3 has 13 residues. This chain's CDR3 is CASSLVEVGTQYF. In DNA form, the CDR3 reads TGTGCCAGCAGCTTAGTCGAGGTTGGGACCCAGTACTTC.

V is TRBV6-2 or TRBV6-3 and J is TRBJ1-4, with D unclear. V lost 6 bases, J lost 3 bases, and 20 bases lay in between. The CDR3 has 17 amino acids. Germline-derived CDR1 and CDR2 are MNHEY and SVGEGT. CDR3: CASSPIWSGEANEKLFF. CDR3 nucleotide sequence: TGTGCCAGCAGCCCGATTTGGTCCGGGGAGGCTAATGAAAAACTGTTTTTT.

This chain links TRBV5-1 with TRBJ2-2; D is uncertain. CDR1 and CDR2 (germline): SGHRS, YFSETQ. This CDR3 has 13 residues. V lost 2 bases and J 6 bases, leaving 8 bases between the germline ends. The CDR3 here is CASSFWKSGELFF. The CDR3 DNA is TGCGCCAGCAGCTTCTGGAAGTCCGGGGAGCTGTTTTTT. The entire variable domain, with the rest obtained from reference TRBV5-1 and TRBJ2-2, is as follows: KAGVTQTPRYLIKTRGQQVTLSCSPISGHRSVSWYQQTPGQGLQFLFEYFSETQRNKGNFPGRFSGRQFSNSRSEMNVSTLELGDSALYLCASSFWKSGELFFGEGSRLTVL.

This chain joins TRBV27 and TRBJ2-1; D is uncertain. Looked up from germline, CDR1 is MNHEY and CDR2 is SMNVEV (reference sequence). The CDR3 consists of 15 residues. Trimming took off 7 bases at V and 0 bases at J, with 13 bases between the two ends. CDR3 bases: TGTGCCAGCACCATGGATATAAGCTCCTACAATGAGCAGTTCTTC. Its protein is CASTMDISSYNEQFF.

This chain joins TRBV5-1 and TRBJ1-2, with TRBD1 matching over 7 bases. The CDR3 runs 14 residues. CDR1 is SGHRS and CDR2 is YFSETQ in the germline V gene. With V trimmed by 0 bases and J by 5 bases, 4 bases remained unmatched. CDR3 DNA sequence: TGCGCCAGCAGCTTGGAGGGACAGAGGTATGGCTACACCTTC. It yields the protein CASSLEGQRYGYTF.

Judged by abundance, this clone is medium-sized. The V call is TRBV29-1, the J call TRBJ2-3; D not certain. Germline CDR1 reads SQVTM; CDR2 reads ANQGSEA. Trimming took off 4 bases at V and 1 base at J, with 9 bases between the two ends. CDR3 length: 13 residues. CDR3 amino acids: CSVVGVGTDTQYF. DNA of the CDR3: TGCAGCGTTGTGGGCGTAGGCACAGATACGCAGTATTTT.

The V call is TRBV7-9, the J call TRBJ1-4; D is ambiguous. Germline loops: CDR1 SEHNR, CDR2 FQNEAQ (reference sequence). V lost 1 base and J lost 5, with 14 bases in between. The CDR3 consists of 16 residues. The CDR3 DNA follows: TGTGCCAGCAGCTTAGGCTCTCGGCAGATAAATGAAAAACTGTTTTTT. Protein sequence: CASSLGSRQINEKLFF.

The genes are TRBV18 and TRBJ1-1; D gene unclear. This CDR3 region has 12 residues. Germline CDR1 and CDR2: KGHSH and LQKENI. The V gene lost 3 bases and the J gene lost 7 bases, with 9 bases spanning the gap. The chain's CDR3 is CASSPDGFEAFF. CDR3 in DNA: TGTGCCAGCTCACCGGACGGTTTTGAAGCTTTCTTT.

This rearrangement joins TRBV6-2 or TRBV6-3 to TRBJ1-2; weak D call: TRBD1 (5 bases). The CDR3 is made up of 13 amino acids. Trimming pared 2 bases from V and 7 bases from J, leaving 11 bases between. CDR1 is MNHEY, CDR2 SVGEGT, per germline. The CDR3: CASSYADKSGYTF. CDR3 bases: TGTGCCAGCAGTTACGCGGACAAGTCTGGCTACACCTTC.

The chain combines TRBV19 with TRBJ2-3; 10 bases line up with TRBD2. CDR3 length: 17 amino acids. The V gene end was trimmed by 5 bases and the J gene end by 1 base; junction bases not matched to a gene: 9. Germline V gene data show CDR1 as LNHDA and CDR2 as SQIVND (reference sequence). CDR3 nucleotide sequence: TGTGCCAGTAGTGACCCACCCCTAGCGGGGGGCACAGATACGCAGTATTTT. Its translation is CASSDPPLAGGTDTQYF.

This rearrangement joins TRBV28 to TRBJ2-5, with a possible D match to TRBD1 (6 bases). The CDR3 has 16 residues. V lost 6 bases and J lost 0, with 17 bases in between. The germline V gene has CDR1 MDHEN and CDR2 SYDVKM. The CDR3 bases are TGTGCCAGCAGGCTACCCCAGGGGCACTACCAAGAGACCCAGTACTTC. Its translation: CASRLPQGHYQETQYF. The full variable domain, completed using reference TRBV28 and TRBJ2-5, is DVKVTQSSRYLVKRTGEKVFLECVQDMDHENMFWYRQDPGLGLRLIYFSYDVKMKEKGDIPEGYSVSREKKERFSLILESASTNQTSMYLCASRLPQGHYQETQYFGPGTRLLVL.

This clone was seen a few times. The J gene is TRBJ2-1, the V gene TRBV7-6; 11 bases map to TRBD2. Germline CDR1 SGHVS, CDR2 FNYEAQ. Trimming removed 5 bases from V and 6 bases from J; junction bases left unmatched: 12. The CDR3 loop spans 17 amino acids. The CDR3, as DNA: TGTGCCAGCAGCCCATACGAAACTAGCGGGAGTCGCAATGAGCAGTTCTTC. Amino acids: CASSPYETSGSRNEQFF.

The chain recombines TRBV5-6 with TRBJ1-1, with D possibly matching TRBD1 (6 bases). CDR3 length: 14 residues. CDR1 SGHDT and CDR2 YYEEEE come from the germline V gene. V lost 5 bases to trimming and J lost 4 bases, with 15 bases between them. The CDR3 protein is CASSLNPGATEAFF. The CDR3 DNA reads as TGTGCCAGCAGTTTAAATCCAGGGGCCACTGAAGCTTTCTTT.

The chain employs TRBV6-5 and TRBJ2-7; D unclear. CDR3 length equals 15 residues. V was cut by 6 bases and J by 3 bases, with 18 bases left in between. Germline lookup yields CDR1 MNHEY and CDR2 SVGAGI. The DNA of the CDR3 is TGTGCCAGCAGGATGAGCAGAGTACCAAACTACGAGCAGTACTTC. The encoded protein is CASRMSRVPNYEQYF.